Listed here are 20 T cell receptor beta chains from one sample, sequenced in a study of vaccination effects on CD4 cells after COVID-19. Sequencing was performed with immunoSEQ multiplex PCR; in TCRdb, only in-frame clones are kept and a portion is missing. The sample lists about 33,000 clones; around 72% were seen once. In the ViraFEST assay, antigen-specific CD4+ clonotypes were identified by expansion after peptide-pool stimulation. Upon completion of under eleven days in culture, CD4+ T cells were isolated. Infection dated between March and December 2020, before the Alpha, Beta and Delta variants reached the United States. Their antigens remain unidentified. The specimen was CD4+ T cells from PBMCs cultured with HCoV-NL63 spike peptides, collected before COVID-19 vaccination. These receptors came from a human donor who had a prior SARS-CoV-2 infection.

This chain uses TRBV10-3 with TRBJ1-5; 7 bases line up with TRBD1. Looked up from germline, CDR1 is ENHRY and CDR2 is SYGVKD. This CDR3 is 12 amino acids long. V gave up 6 bases and J gave up 5 bases; unmatched junction bases: 1. Written as DNA, the CDR3 is TGTGCCATCAGCCAGGGGGATCAGCCCCAGCATTTT. It translates to CAISQGDQPQHF.

The V call is TRBV4-1, the J call TRBJ1-1; no clear D gene. Germline-derived CDR1 and CDR2 are MGHRA and YSYEKL. Trimming pared 6 bases from V and 1 base from J, leaving 15 bases between. This CDR3 has 15 amino acids. The CDR3 coding sequence is TGCGCCAGCAGGCCACTATTAGTTGGGAACACTGAAGCTTTCTTT. As protein: CASRPLLVGNTEAFF.

This chain joins TRBV6-6 and TRBJ2-1, with a weak D call TRBD2 (6 bases). CDR3 length: 14 amino acids. V was pared by 6 bases and J by 8 bases, with 17 bases between. Germline CDR1 reads MNHNY; CDR2 reads SVGAGI (reference sequence). The CDR3, as DNA: TGTGCCAGCAGAAACGTGGGGGGTAGGGATGAGCAGTTCTTC. Its protein is CASRNVGGRDEQFF.

This clone has just one count. The chain recombines TRBV30 with TRBJ2-1; a weak D match, TRBD2 (6 bases). The ends were cut back, 4 bases at V and 5 bases at J, with 12 bases in the middle. The CDR3 runs 13 residues. CDR1 and CDR2 (germline): GTSNPN, SVGIG (reference sequence). CDR3 in amino acids: CAWTRTTNNEQFF. DNA for the CDR3: TGTGCCTGGACAAGGACTACGAACAATGAGCAGTTCTTC.

The chain is built from TRBV30 and TRBJ2-3, with 7 bases fitting TRBD2. V shed 5 bases and J 8 bases; nucleotides not matched to a gene: 4. The CDR3 contains 11 residues. In germline, CDR1 is GTSNPN, CDR2 SVGIG (reference sequence). The CDR3 DNA reads as TGTGCCTGGTCTCCGGGGGGTACGCAGTATTTT. This encodes CAWSPGGTQYF.

This clone was counted a few times. The chain uses TRBV7-9 and TRBJ1-4; D not certain. The CDR3 runs to 16 residues. V was shortened by 5 bases and J by 0 bases, with 13 bases between the two germline ends. CDR1 SEHNR and CDR2 FQNEAQ come from the germline V gene (reference sequence). The CDR3 spells CASSDPFWATNEKLFF. The CDR3 DNA reads TGTGCCAGCAGCGACCCGTTCTGGGCAACTAATGAAAAACTGTTTTTT.

V and J are TRBV7-9 and TRBJ2-7; 10 nucleotides line up with TRBD2. This CDR3 comprises 14 residues. Losses at the gene ends were 7 bases for V and 1 base for J; bases not matched to a gene: 4. CDR1 and CDR2 (germline): SEHNR, FQNEAQ (reference sequence). This CDR3 reads CASKVAGGSYEQYF. The DNA for the CDR3 is TGTGCCAGCAAAGTAGCGGGAGGATCCTACGAGCAGTACTTC.

The chain recombines TRBV11-3 with TRBJ2-2; D gene uncertain. Germline V gene sequence: CDR1 SGHNT, CDR2 YENEEA. The CDR3 is 14 amino acids. V was clipped by 3 bases and J by 2 bases, with 7 bases between them. In DNA, the CDR3 is TGTGCCAGCAGCTTTCAAGCAAACACCGGGGAGCTGTTTTTT. The encoded protein is CASSFQANTGELFF.

The sample holds a few counts of this clone. CDR3: CSASRLLDQPQHF. The DNA of the CDR3 is TGCAGTGCTAGTCGTCTTCTGGATCAGCCCCAGCATTTT. The genes are TRBV20-1 and TRBJ1-5; D is ambiguous. V shed 3 bases and J shed 5 bases, with 11 bases lying between them. Germline V lookup: CDR1 DFQATT, CDR2 SNEGSKA (reference sequence). This CDR3 has 13 residues.

V and J are TRBV7-2 and TRBJ2-7; 7 bases are a match to TRBD2. This CDR3 has 13 amino acids. The V gene end was trimmed by 3 bases and the J gene end by 6 bases; junction bases not matched to a gene: 5. In germline, CDR1 is SGHTA, CDR2 FQGNSA. CDR3 sequence reads: CASSFRLAFEQYF. The CDR3 region has the DNA TGTGCCAGCAGCTTTAGACTAGCCTTCGAGCAGTACTTC.

The gene calls are TRBV7-8 and TRBJ2-4, with D possibly matching TRBD1 (5 bases). The CDR3 has 18 amino acids. Trimming removed 0 bases from V and 0 bases from J, with 15 bases in between. Germline V gene data show CDR1 as SGHVS and CDR2 as FQNEAQ. For the CDR3, the DNA is TGTGCCAGCAGCTTAGCTCTTCCGTGGGGCAAAGCCAAAAACATTCAGTACTTC. It encodes CASSLALPWGKAKNIQYF.

The chain joins TRBV5-5 to TRBJ2-1, with D possibly being TRBD1 (6 bases). V lost 1 base, J lost 6 bases, and 11 bases lay in between. This CDR3 has 14 amino acids. The germline CDR1 and CDR2 sequences are SGHKS and YYEKEE (reference sequence). The CDR3 DNA follows: TGTGCCAGCAGCTTGTGGTGGGGGCCCAATGAGCAGTTCTTC. This translates into CASSLWWGPNEQFF.

This chain connects TRBV18 to TRBJ2-2, with D perhaps matching TRBD1 (5 bases). Trimming took off 3 bases at V and 4 bases at J, with 9 bases between the two ends. The CDR3 consists of 14 residues. Germline loops: CDR1 KGHSH, CDR2 LQKENI. The CDR3 loop reads CASSPRDFTGELFF. The CDR3 DNA is TGTGCCAGCTCACCCAGGGATTTCACCGGGGAGCTGTTTTTT.

The J gene is TRBJ2-7, the V gene TRBV18; D is possibly TRBD1 (5 bases). V lost 5 bases to trimming and J lost 4 bases, with 9 bases between them. The CDR3 has 12 amino acids. Germline V CDR1 and CDR2: KGHSH, LQKENI. The CDR3, as DNA: TGTGCCAGCTCAAGGGGTAATTACGAGCAGTACTTC. This encodes CASSRGNYEQYF.

This clone was counted a few times. The chain is built from TRBV7-9 and TRBJ2-4, with D unresolved. V lost 1 base and J 9 bases, leaving 7 bases between the germline ends. The CDR3 totals 12 residues. Germline CDR1 is SEHNR and CDR2 is FQNEAQ (reference sequence). The CDR3 DNA reads as TGTGCCAGCAGCTTAGAACAGTCCATTCAGTACTTC. Translating gives CASSLEQSIQYF. Complete variable domain (other parts from reference TRBV7-9 and TRBJ2-4): DTGVSQNPRHKITKRGQNVTFRCDPISEHNRLYWYRQTLGQGPEFLTYFQNEAQLEKSRLLSDRFSAERPKGSFSTLEIQRTEQGDSAMYLCASSLEQSIQYFGAGTRLSVL.

The chain recombines TRBV18 with TRBJ2-5; D might be TRBD1 or TRBD2, each matching 5 bases. This CDR3 has 13 residues. Germline V gene lookup returns CDR1 KGHSH and CDR2 LQKENI. The ends were cut back, 0 bases at V and 3 bases at J, with 5 bases in the middle. DNA of the CDR3: TGTGCCAGCTCACCACCGGGGGAAGAGACCCAGTACTTC. Encoded protein: CASSPPGEETQYF. Supplemented by reference TRBV18 and TRBJ2-5, the full variable domain reads NAGVMQNPRHLVRRRGQEARLRCSPMKGHSHVYWYRQLPEEGLKFMVYLQKENIIDESGMPKERFSAEFPKEGPSILRIQQVVRGDSAAYFCASSPPGEETQYFGPGTRLLVL.

V usage is TRBV11-3 and J usage is TRBJ2-1; D gene ambiguous. The CDR3 has 16 residues. The germline V gene encodes CDR1 SGHNT and CDR2 YENEEA. V gave up 1 base and J gave up 9 bases, with 19 bases separating them. DNA of the CDR3: TGTGCCAGCAGCTTAGGTGTCCCCAGCGTGGGTGCTGAGCAGTTCTTC. This sequence encodes CASSLGVPSVGAEQFF.

This chain joins TRBV6-5 and TRBJ2-2, with a possible D match to TRBD2 (5 bases). The germline V gene encodes CDR1 MNHEY and CDR2 SVGAGI. The CDR3 loop spans 13 amino acids. Trimming left V 8 bases short and J 4 bases short, with 11 bases between. CDR3 residues: CASGLWGTGELFF. DNA for the CDR3: TGTGCCAGCGGACTCTGGGGCACCGGGGAGCTGTTTTTT.

V gene TRBV6-5 combines with J gene TRBJ1-1, with D possibly matching TRBD1 (5 bases). The CDR3 is 14 residues long. Germline V gene sequence: CDR1 MNHEY, CDR2 SVGAGI. The ends were cut back, 6 bases at V and 12 bases at J, with 23 bases in the middle. The CDR3 sequence: CASSSPGALKPTFF. In DNA form, the CDR3 reads TGTGCCAGCAGCTCTCCCGGGGCCCTGAAGCCTACTTTCTTT.

Note on this clone: Distinct nucleotide sequences in the sample also encode this CDR3. The chain has TRBV5-1 and TRBJ2-5; a weak D match, TRBD1 (5 bases). With 7 bases removed from V and 1 base from J, the gap between germline ends came to 11 bases. CDR1 is SGHRS, CDR2 YFSETQ, per germline. The CDR3 runs to 13 residues. For the CDR3, the DNA is TGCGCCAGCTGGGGCGACAGCCAAGAGACCCAGTACTTC. Encoded protein: CASWGDSQETQYF.